This T cell receptor beta chain was captured by sequencing in a study of T cells in Graves' hyperthyroidism and ophthalmopathy. Exclusions: uncontrolled infection, other autoimmune disease, pregnancy, lactation. Clinicians diagnosed patients from clinical symptoms, serum thyroxine and TRAb, thyroid ultrasound and orbital computed tomography. Fresh 10 ml peripheral blood yielded PBMCs. As concerns this clonotype: Antigen: not known.

Findings of the study overall: Ophthalmopathy onset followed model prediction by a median about six months.

V shed 2 bases and J 6 bases; nucleotides not matched to a gene: 6. This CDR3 is built from 15 residues. Germline CDR1 SEHNR, CDR2 FQNEAQ (reference sequence). TCR beta CDR3 regions were amplified from RNA transcripts. The HTBI primer set was used in a first-round RT-PCR of the TCR CDR3. MiXCR, run by TCRdb on the multiplex PCR reads, gives a single entry per CDR3 protein. Among about 620,000 distinct CDR3 sequences, 16% were seen once, and the ten largest hold 3.8%. The sample was blood. This receptor was taken from a woman younger than 45 with Graves' hyperthyroidism. The chain has TRBV7-9 and TRBJ1-4; TRBD1 agrees at 7 bases. The DNA for the CDR3 is TGTGCCAGCAGCTTACTTCAGGGGGTGGATGAAAAACTGTTTTTT. Protein product: CASSLLQGVDEKLFF.